This entry describes one T cell receptor beta chain. This CDR3 is 15 amino acids long. The germline gives CDR1 KGHSH, CDR2 LQKENI. V lost 2 bases to trimming and J lost 6 bases, with 14 bases between them. The source of the sample is a study of blood T cell repertoires in COVID-19. Turning to the study itself: COVID-19 samples collected from the United States, Italy and Spain covered acute and convalescent phases. Sample material is recorded as cDNA or gDNA derived from T cells, B-cell-depleted T cells, or PBMCs.

Original methodology: The authors estimated nucleated cell counts from reference gene primer amplification. Method: immunoSEQ multiplex PCR; TCRdb's copy keeps in-frame clones and lacks some. V and J calls and clone size are given by that table; D and trimming were obtained from the DNA. This table holds around 300,000 clones, 86% found once. This sequence joins TRBV18 and TRBJ1-5; no definite D call. The sample taken for sequencing was peripheral blood. The TCR was taken from a woman in her 30s with active or convalescent COVID-19. The DNA for the CDR3 is TGTGCCAGCTCACCAGTCTCCCGTGTGGCTCAGCCCCAGCATTTT. It specifies CASSPVSRVAQPQHF.